The 19 T cell receptor beta chains given below trace back to one sample, sequenced in a study of blood T cell repertoires in COVID-19. Here immunoSEQ multiplex PCR was the method, and the copy in TCRdb shows in-frame clones only, minus some. The profile covers about 59,000 clones, with 80% to 95% appearing a single time and 16% taken by the ten largest. The sequenced sample consisted of peripheral blood. Receptors were obtained from an elderly man with acute or convalescent COVID-19.

This chain joins TRBV5-1 and TRBJ1-5; D gene unclear. Germline V gene sequence: CDR1 SGHRS, CDR2 YFSETQ. The ends were cut back, 4 bases at V and 2 bases at J, with 10 bases in the middle. The CDR3 sequence is 14 residues long. The CDR3 reads CASSRDGGNQPQHF. The DNA of the CDR3 is TGCGCCAGCAGCCGAGACGGGGGCAATCAGCCCCAGCATTTT.

This chain joins TRBV6-4 and TRBJ2-1; 9 bases map to TRBD1. This CDR3 is built from 15 residues. Germline loops: CDR1 MRHNA, CDR2 SNTAGT. V lost 4 bases, J lost 6 bases, and 7 bases stayed unmatched. The CDR3 reads CASSVRQGVFNEQFF. CDR3 DNA sequence: TGTGCCAGCAGTGTCCGACAGGGGGTGTTCAATGAGCAGTTCTTC.

In the case of this clone: One junction end disagrees with the germline gene, perhaps due to a read error. In DNA form, the CDR3 reads TGTGCCAGCGCACCGGACAGCCGACTACAAGAGACCCAGTACTTC. Its protein is CASAPDSRLQETQYF. The chain uses TRBV18 and TRBJ2-5; tentatively, D is TRBD1 (6 bases). The CDR3 loop spans 15 amino acids. Germline lookup yields CDR1 KGHSH and CDR2 LQKENI. The complete variable domain, with remaining parts taken from reference TRBV18 and TRBJ2-5, reads NAGVMQNPRHLVRRRGQEARLRCSPMKGHSHVYWYRQLPEEGLKFMVYLQKENIIDESGMPKERFSAEFPKEGPSILRIQQVVRGDSAAYFCASAPDSRLQETQYFGPGTRLLVL.

The V and J genes are TRBV6-6 and TRBJ2-5; 12 positions match TRBD2. Germline values: CDR1 MNHNY, CDR2 SVGAGI (reference sequence). The CDR3 runs to 16 residues. V trimming: 0 bases; J trimming: 3 bases; junction bases outside the gene matches: 2. The CDR3 protein is CASSYSASGGEETQYF. DNA for the CDR3: TGTGCCAGCAGTTACTCGGCTAGCGGGGGGGAAGAGACCCAGTACTTC.

The rearrangement uses TRBV5-4 and TRBJ2-7, with D tentatively TRBD1 (5 bases). With 0 bases removed from V and 3 bases from J, the gap between germline ends came to 13 bases. The CDR3 loop spans 15 amino acids. Germline V gene data show CDR1 as SGHNT and CDR2 as YYREEE (reference sequence). CDR3 loop: CASSLDIGQLYEQYF. The DNA of the CDR3 is TGTGCCAGCAGCTTGGACATCGGACAACTCTACGAGCAGTACTTC.

V gene TRBV5-8 combines with J gene TRBJ2-1; a possible D gene is TRBD2 (5 bases). This CDR3 has 15 residues. Germline V CDR1 and CDR2: SGHTS, YDEGEE. The V gene lost 6 bases and the J gene lost 0 bases, with 13 bases spanning the gap. CDR3 region: CASIPLSGSYNEQFF. The CDR3 coding sequence is TGTGCCAGCATCCCCCTGAGCGGCTCCTACAATGAGCAGTTCTTC.

V gene TRBV11-2 combines with J gene TRBJ2-2, with 9 bases identical to TRBD1. With V trimmed by 5 bases and J by 7 bases, 8 bases remained unmatched. The CDR3 contains 15 residues. Germline V gives CDR1 SGHAT, CDR2 FQNNGV. CDR3 region: CASSHGTGIVGELFF. CDR3 bases: TGTGCCAGCAGCCACGGGACAGGGATAGTCGGGGAGCTGTTTTTT.

As DNA, the CDR3 is TGTGCCAGCTCACTGACAGGTACTAGCACAGATACGCAGTATTTT. Translated: CASSLTGTSTDTQYF. This rearrangement joins TRBV18 to TRBJ2-3; D possibly corresponds to TRBD1 (6 bases). The ends were cut back, 4 bases at V and 0 bases at J, with 11 bases in the middle. This CDR3 region has 15 residues. From germline, CDR1 is KGHSH and CDR2 LQKENI.

This chain joins TRBV2 and TRBJ2-2, with 8 bases matching TRBD1. Germline V gene data show CDR1 as SNHLY and CDR2 as FYNNEI. The CDR3 extends over 14 amino acids. V trimming: 7 bases; J trimming: 4 bases; junction bases outside the gene matches: 5. The CDR3 DNA is TGTGCCAGCAAGACGACAGGGGCCACCGGGGAGCTGTTTTTT. It is translated as CASKTTGATGELFF.

V gene TRBV9 combines with J gene TRBJ2-7; 7 bases are shared with TRBD1. V was pared by 3 bases and J by 3 bases, with 6 bases of the junction left unmatched. CDR3 length equals 14 residues. Germline loops: CDR1 SGDLS, CDR2 YYNGEE. CDR3 sequence: CASSASGQNYEQYF. The CDR3 DNA reads TGTGCCAGCAGCGCCTCGGGACAGAACTACGAGCAGTACTTC.

J is TRBJ1-3 and V is TRBV5-1; D might be TRBD1 (5 bases). Trimming removed 4 bases at V and 3 bases at J, with 11 bases between. Germline V gene sequence: CDR1 SGHRS, CDR2 YFSETQ. The CDR3 extends over 14 amino acids. Written as DNA, the CDR3 is TGCGCCAGCAGCAGACAGACGGGTGGAAACACCATATATTTT. Translation: CASSRQTGGNTIYF.

The chain links TRBV5-5 to TRBJ1-5, with D hard to call. The germline V gene has CDR1 SGHKS and CDR2 YYEKEE (reference sequence). Trimming removed 4 bases at V and 11 bases at J, with 16 bases between. This CDR3 has 13 residues. The CDR3 coding sequence is TGTGCCAGCAGCCCGAGCCCCTGGGAGACCCAGCATTTT. Its translation: CASSPSPWETQHF.

The rearrangement joins TRBV11-2 to TRBJ2-7, with 8 bases aligning to TRBD2. This CDR3 is 16 amino acids long. The J segment lost 2 bases and the V segment lost 1 base, leaving 7 bases of the junction unmatched. CDR1 and CDR2 (germline): SGHAT, FQNNGV. The CDR3 reads CASSLGGLAHAYEQYF. The CDR3 nucleotides read TGTGCCAGCAGCTTAGGTGGACTAGCTCATGCCTACGAGCAGTACTTC.

The V and J genes are TRBV14 and TRBJ2-7, with 10 bases identical to TRBD2. Germline CDR1 and CDR2: SGHDN and FVKESK. The CDR3 has 15 amino acids. Germline trimming cut 3 bases from V and 1 base from J; bases unmatched to any gene: 3. DNA of the CDR3: TGTGCCAGCAGCCAGCTAGCGGGGGTTTCCTACGAGCAGTACTTC. Protein: CASSQLAGVSYEQYF.

The V call is TRBV24-1, the J call TRBJ2-3; D might be TRBD1 (5 bases). This CDR3 spans 13 amino acids. V was pared by 7 bases and J by 2 bases, with 9 bases between. The V gene's germline CDR1 is KGHDR and CDR2 SFDVKD. The CDR3 nucleotides are TGTGCCACCAGGGGGCCCACCACAGATACGCAGTATTTT. Protein product: CATRGPTTDTQYF.

For the CDR3, the DNA is TGTGCCAGTAGTATCCAGCGGGGGTACAATGAGCAGTTCTTC. This codes for CASSIQRGYNEQFF. The chain links TRBV19 to TRBJ2-1, with 8 bases that match TRBD2. Trimming took 3 bases from V and 4 from J; bases not matched to a gene: 2. CDR1 is LNHDA, CDR2 SQIVND, per germline (reference sequence). The CDR3 sequence is 14 residues long.

The V call is TRBV28, the J call TRBJ2-1; tentatively, D is TRBD2 (7 bases). This CDR3 is built from 16 residues. V was pared by 1 base and J by 1 base, with 11 bases between. The germline V gene encodes CDR1 MDHEN and CDR2 SYDVKM. The DNA for the CDR3 is TGTGCCAGCAGTTTATCCGGGGGGCTTTCCTACAATGAGCAGTTCTTC. Encoded protein: CASSLSGGLSYNEQFF.

V and J are TRBV7-2 and TRBJ2-5, with 8 nucleotides matching TRBD2. The CDR3 is 14 residues long. CDR1 is SGHTA, CDR2 FQGNSA, per germline. The V segment lost 0 bases and the J segment 5 bases; nucleotides outside the gene matches: 2. The CDR3 coding sequence is TGTGCCAGCAGCTTAGCCGGCGGGGGGGAGACCCAGTACTTC. Amino acids: CASSLAGGGETQYF.

The chain links TRBV6-5 to TRBJ1-5, with D unclear. This CDR3 has 14 amino acids. Germline V gene sequence: CDR1 MNHEY, CDR2 SVGAGI. V was pared by 6 bases and J by 0 bases, with 9 bases between. The CDR3 spells CASSWSNSNQPQHF. CDR3 bases: TGTGCCAGCAGCTGGAGTAATAGCAATCAGCCCCAGCATTTT.